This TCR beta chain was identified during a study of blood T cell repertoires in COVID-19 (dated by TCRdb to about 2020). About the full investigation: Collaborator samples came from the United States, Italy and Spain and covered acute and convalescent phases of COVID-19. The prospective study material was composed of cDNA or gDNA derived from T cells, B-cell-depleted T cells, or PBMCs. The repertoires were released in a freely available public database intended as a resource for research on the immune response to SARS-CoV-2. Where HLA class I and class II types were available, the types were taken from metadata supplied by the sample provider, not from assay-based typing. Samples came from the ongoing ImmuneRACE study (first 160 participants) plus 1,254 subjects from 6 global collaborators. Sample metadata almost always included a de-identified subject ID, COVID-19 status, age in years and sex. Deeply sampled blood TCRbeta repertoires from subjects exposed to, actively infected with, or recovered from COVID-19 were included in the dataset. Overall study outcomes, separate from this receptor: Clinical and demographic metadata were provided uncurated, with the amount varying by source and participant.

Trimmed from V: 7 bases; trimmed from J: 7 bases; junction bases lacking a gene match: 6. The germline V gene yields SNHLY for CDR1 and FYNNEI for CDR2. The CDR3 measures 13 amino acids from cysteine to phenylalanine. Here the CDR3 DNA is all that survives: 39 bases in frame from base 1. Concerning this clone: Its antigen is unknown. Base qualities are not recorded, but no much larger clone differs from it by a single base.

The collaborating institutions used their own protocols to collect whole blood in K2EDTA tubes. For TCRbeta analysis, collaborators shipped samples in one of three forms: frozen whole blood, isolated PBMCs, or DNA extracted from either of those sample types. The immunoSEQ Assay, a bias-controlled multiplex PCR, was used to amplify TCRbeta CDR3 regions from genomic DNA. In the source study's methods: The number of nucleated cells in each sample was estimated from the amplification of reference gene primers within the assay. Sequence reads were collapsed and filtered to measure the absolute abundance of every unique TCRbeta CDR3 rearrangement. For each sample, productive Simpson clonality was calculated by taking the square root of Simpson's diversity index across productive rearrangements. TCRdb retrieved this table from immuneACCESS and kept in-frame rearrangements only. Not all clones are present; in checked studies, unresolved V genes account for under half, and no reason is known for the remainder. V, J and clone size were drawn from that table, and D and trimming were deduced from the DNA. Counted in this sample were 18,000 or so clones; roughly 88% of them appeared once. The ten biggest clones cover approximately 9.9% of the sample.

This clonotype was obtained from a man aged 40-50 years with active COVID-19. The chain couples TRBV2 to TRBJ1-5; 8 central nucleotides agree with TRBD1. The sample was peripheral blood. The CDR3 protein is CASNGQGGQPQHF. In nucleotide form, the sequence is TGTGCCAGCAACGGACAGGGAGGACAGCCCCAGCATTTT. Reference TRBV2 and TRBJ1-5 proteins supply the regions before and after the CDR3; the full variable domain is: EPEVTQTPSHQVTQMGQEVILRCVPISNHLYFYWYRQILGQKVEFLVSFYNNEISEKSEIFDDQFSVERPDGSNFTLKIRSTKLEDSAMYFCASNGQGGQPQHFGDGTRLSIL.